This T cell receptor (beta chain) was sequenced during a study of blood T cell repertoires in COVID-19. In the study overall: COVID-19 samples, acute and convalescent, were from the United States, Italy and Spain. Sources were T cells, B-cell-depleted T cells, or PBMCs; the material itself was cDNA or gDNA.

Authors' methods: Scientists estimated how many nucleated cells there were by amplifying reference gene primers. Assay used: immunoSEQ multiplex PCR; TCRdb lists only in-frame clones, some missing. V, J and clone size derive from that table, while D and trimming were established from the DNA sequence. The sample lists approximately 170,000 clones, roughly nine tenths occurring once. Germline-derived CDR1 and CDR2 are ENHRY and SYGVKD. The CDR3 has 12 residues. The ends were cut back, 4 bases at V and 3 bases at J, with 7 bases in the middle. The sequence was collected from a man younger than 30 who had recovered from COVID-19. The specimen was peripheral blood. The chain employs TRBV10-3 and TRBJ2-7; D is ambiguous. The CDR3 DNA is TGTGCCATCAGTGGATCGGGCTACGAGCAGTACTTC. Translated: CAISGSGYEQYF.